Listed here are 3 T cell receptor beta chains from one sample, sequenced in a study of fetal regulatory T cell absence and autoimmunity. Profiled with immunoSEQ multiplex PCR; TCRdb holds only in-frame clones, not every one. The sample lists around 100,000 clones; about 78% were seen once. Source material: pancreas tissue. These receptors originate from a male donor with IPEX syndrome.

The V call is TRBV19, the J call TRBJ2-7, with 8 bases fitting TRBD2. CDR1 and CDR2 from the germline V gene are LNHDA and SQIVND (reference sequence). This CDR3 spans 14 amino acids. With 3 bases clipped from V and 2 bases from J, the junction kept 3 bases outside the gene matches. The CDR3 sequence: CASSITSGPYEQYF. The DNA for the CDR3 is TGTGCCAGTAGTATTACTAGCGGCCCCTACGAGCAGTACTTC.

A few counts support this clone. This chain connects TRBV27 to TRBJ1-2; D perhaps matches TRBD1 (5 bases). V was cut by 8 bases and J by 6 bases, with 16 bases left in between. The CDR3 spans 13 residues. CDR1 is MNHEY, CDR2 SMNVEV, per germline (reference sequence). The CDR3 loop reads CASGLIRGDGYTF. Written as DNA, the CDR3 is TGTGCCAGCGGCCTTATCCGAGGGGATGGCTACACCTTC.

The sample holds a few counts of this clone. The DNA for the CDR3 is TGTGCCAGCAGCTTGGGACAGTTCAATCAGCCCCAGCATTTT. It is translated as CASSLGQFNQPQHF. The genes are TRBV5-6 and TRBJ1-5; D perhaps matches TRBD1 (5 bases). The CDR3 totals 14 residues. Looked up from germline, CDR1 is SGHDT and CDR2 is YYEEEE. V was trimmed by 0 bases and J by 3 bases, leaving 7 bases between them. The full variable domain, in which reference TRBV5-6 and TRBJ1-5 provide the parts outside the CDR3, is DAGVTQSPTHLIKTRGQQVTLRCSPKSGHDTVSWYQQALGQGPQFIFQYYEEEERQRGNFPDRFSGHQFPNYSSELNVNALLLGDSALYLCASSLGQFNQPQHFGDGTRLSIL.